A single sample is the source of the 14 T cell receptor beta chains below, sequenced in a study of blood T cell repertoires in COVID-19. The assay was immunoSEQ multiplex PCR, and TCRdb's table has in-frame clones only and misses some. Of around 150,000 clones detected, approximately 92% appear once; the ten largest clones hold approximately 2.8%. The specimen sequenced was peripheral blood. The receptors derive from a woman aged 60-70 years with active COVID-19.

This sequence joins TRBV11-2 and TRBJ2-7, with 9 bases fitting TRBD1. After removal of 5 bases from V and 5 bases from J, the junction contained 7 bases not matched to a gene. The germline gives CDR1 SGHAT, CDR2 FQNNGV. The CDR3 spans 14 residues. The CDR3 nucleotides read TGTGCCAGCAGCACCAGACAGGGGGGCCACGAGCAGTACTTC. The encoded protein is CASSTRQGGHEQYF.

In this sample, this clone turned up a few times. The gene calls are TRBV30 and TRBJ2-3; no clear D. Trimming took 0 bases from V and 8 from J, leaving 9 bases between them. Germline values: CDR1 GTSNPN, CDR2 SVGIG (reference sequence). This CDR3 region has 12 residues. In nucleotides, the CDR3 is TGTGCCTGGAGTGTACTGGTTGGTACGCAGTATTTT. It is translated as CAWSVLVGTQYF.

The CDR3 nucleotides read TGTGCCAGCAGCCTTCGCGAACTAGCGGGACCAGTTACCTACGAGCAGTACTTC. This encodes CASSLRELAGPVTYEQYF. This chain uses TRBV7-8 with TRBJ2-7, with 10 positions matching TRBD2. The CDR3 is 18 residues long. Germline lookup yields CDR1 SGHVS and CDR2 FQNEAQ. The J segment lost 2 bases and the V segment lost 5 bases, leaving 15 bases of the junction unmatched.

This chain links TRBV6-5 with TRBJ2-5; possible D gene TRBD2, 6 bases. The CDR3 length is 16 residues. Trimming pared 2 bases from V and 5 bases from J, leaving 18 bases between. The V gene's germline CDR1 is MNHEY and CDR2 SVGAGI. The chain's CDR3 is CASSYLSQRAWETQYF. The DNA of the CDR3 is TGTGCCAGCAGTTACCTAAGCCAGCGGGCCTGGGAGACCCAGTACTTC.

The chain uses TRBV27 and TRBJ2-1; D gene uncertain. The length of the CDR3 is 16 residues. The germline V and J ends were trimmed by 7 bases and 0 bases, with 16 bases remaining between them. The germline V gene encodes CDR1 MNHEY and CDR2 SMNVEV (reference sequence). The CDR3 region has the DNA TGTGCCAGCACCTTTTATCCCCTGAGCTCCTACAATGAGCAGTTCTTC. The encoded protein is CASTFYPLSSYNEQFF.

V gene TRBV15 combines with J gene TRBJ2-7; TRBD2 agrees at 7 bases. The V gene end was trimmed by 4 bases and the J gene end by 3 bases; junction bases not matched to a gene: 6. CDR1 is LNHNV, CDR2 YYDKDF, per germline (reference sequence). The CDR3 has 14 residues. CDR3 bases: TGTGCCACCAGCACTAGCGGAGCGGGCTACGAGCAGTACTTC. Its protein product is CATSTSGAGYEQYF.

This clone has a single count. The gene calls are TRBV5-6 and TRBJ1-6; D is undetermined. Germline V gene lookup returns CDR1 SGHDT and CDR2 YYEEEE. Trimming cost V 0 bases and J 4 bases, with 11 bases left between them. This CDR3 contains 16 residues. The CDR3 sequence: CASSLDVERYNSPLHF. In DNA, the CDR3 is TGTGCCAGCAGCTTGGACGTGGAGCGATATAATTCACCCCTCCACTTT. The variable domain in full, completed from reference TRBV5-6 and TRBJ1-6, reads DAGVTQSPTHLIKTRGQQVTLRCSPKSGHDTVSWYQQALGQGPQFIFQYYEEEERQRGNFPDRFSGHQFPNYSSELNVNALLLGDSALYLCASSLDVERYNSPLHFGNGTRLTVT.

CDR3 sequence (DNA): TGTGCCAGTAGTATAGTGGCAGGGCTCAGTCAGCCCCAGCATTTT. Its translation: CASSIVAGLSQPQHF. V and J are TRBV19 and TRBJ1-5, with a tentative D call TRBD1 (5 bases). The V end was cut by 1 base, the J end by 6 bases, with 13 bases between. Germline CDR1 reads LNHDA; CDR2 reads SQIVND (reference sequence). This CDR3 has 15 residues. Full variable domain (missing parts from reference TRBV19 and TRBJ1-5): DGGITQSPKYLFRKEGQNVTLSCEQNLNHDAMYWYRQDPGQGLRLIYYSQIVNDFQKGDIAEGYSVSREKKESFPLTVTSAQKNPTAFYLCASSIVAGLSQPQHFGDGTRLSIL.

The chain carries TRBV3-1 (or the pseudogene TRBV3-2) and TRBJ1-2; D is undetermined. Trimming pared 5 bases from V and 4 bases from J, leaving 8 bases between. CDR1 is LGHDT, CDR2 YNNKEL, per germline (reference sequence). This CDR3 has 12 residues. DNA of the CDR3: TGTGCCAGCAGCAGAGGTTCCTATGGCTACACCTTC. Its protein product is CASSRGSYGYTF.

The chain uses TRBV6-2 or TRBV6-3 and TRBJ2-5; 11 nucleotides align to TRBD2. The V gene end was trimmed by 6 bases and the J gene end by 4 bases; junction bases not matched to a gene: 10. CDR3 length: 16 amino acids. Germline CDR1 and CDR2: MNHEY and SVGEGT. Here the CDR3 reads CASSRLAGRNGETQYF. DNA of the CDR3: TGTGCCAGCAGCCGACTAGCGGGAAGGAACGGAGAGACCCAGTACTTC.

The rearrangement uses TRBV5-1 and TRBJ2-7, with 7 bases matching TRBD1. The V gene end was trimmed by 0 bases and the J gene end by 2 bases; junction bases not matched to a gene: 5. The CDR3 is 15 residues long. Germline-derived CDR1 and CDR2 are SGHRS and YFSETQ. The CDR3 reads CASSLAGTEAYEQYF. As DNA, the CDR3 is TGCGCCAGCAGCTTGGCCGGGACAGAGGCCTACGAGCAGTACTTC.

This chain uses TRBV3-1 (or the pseudogene TRBV3-2) with TRBJ1-6, with D hard to call. V shed 1 base and J shed 4 bases, with 5 bases lying between them. The length of the CDR3 is 14 residues. Per germline, CDR1 LGHDT and CDR2 YNNKEL (reference sequence). The CDR3, as DNA: TGTGCCAGCAGCCAAGCGGGGTATAATTCACCCCTCCACTTT. Amino acid sequence: CASSQAGYNSPLHF.

The rearrangement links TRBV6-4 to TRBJ2-7; D possibly corresponds to TRBD1 (5 bases). The germline gives CDR1 MRHNA, CDR2 SNTAGT. Trimming stripped 0 bases from V and 6 bases from J, with 6 bases between. The CDR3 extends over 12 amino acids. CDR3 residues: CASSDSRGEQYF. The CDR3 bases are TGTGCCAGCAGTGACTCTAGGGGCGAGCAGTACTTC.

V gene TRBV6-2 or TRBV6-3 combines with J gene TRBJ1-2; 8 bases match TRBD1. V shed 4 bases and J 4 bases; nucleotides not matched to a gene: 8. Germline assignment: CDR1 MNHEY and CDR2 SVGEGT. This CDR3 is 15 amino acids long. Written as DNA, the CDR3 is TGTGCCAGCAGTTTGACTCGGACAGGGAGCTATGGCTACACCTTC. This encodes CASSLTRTGSYGYTF.